These T cell receptor beta chains were read from a single sample in a study of T cells after posttransplantation cyclophosphamide. Repertoires were generated with immunoSEQ multiplex PCR, while TCRdb's copy carries only in-frame clones and drops some. The record shows 23,000 or so clones for this sample, with no singletons present. The sample was PBMCs, taken after allogeneic stem cell transplant with posttransplant cyclophosphamide. All receptors derive from a young adult male patient who received an allogeneic stem cell transplant from a related donor, was CMV-positive, and had no GVHD. Some T cells may trace back to the graft donor. Both conserved end residues are part of each CDR3. The D gene is left open where the match is weak.

v_gene	j_gene	d_gene	CDR3aa
TRBV15	TRBJ1-1	NA	CATSRGFQVFTEAFF
TRBV19	TRBJ2-5	NA	CASSRGIRETQYF
TRBV27	TRBJ2-2	NA	CASSRGGDTGELFF
TRBV27	TRBJ2-7	TRBD2	CASSRLADYEQYF
TRBV18	TRBJ1-2	NA	CASSPPGPDYGYTF
TRBV10-1	TRBJ2-3	NA	CASSDYPPTDTQYF
TRBV14	TRBJ2-3	NA	CASSQLDSFSKQYF
TRBV9	TRBJ2-7	TRBD1	CASSPQGGTGVGEQYF
TRBV5-1	TRBJ1-6	TRBD1	CASSLAGQGNSPLHF
TRBV19	TRBJ1-6	NA	CASSPYNSPLHF
TRBV27	TRBJ1-6	TRBD1	CASKKRQGANLSPLHF
TRBV28	TRBJ2-3	TRBD2	CASSYRLAGGTTSTDTQYF
TRBV5-1	TRBJ1-4	NA	CASSLSHATNEKLFF
TRBV9	TRBJ1-6	TRBD1	CASSEDRGNNSPLHF
TRBV19	TRBJ2-5	TRBD1	CASSRGTDYQETQYF
TRBV30	TRBJ2-5	NA	CAWIADQETQYF
TRBV11-2	TRBJ2-6	NA	CASSLVFGSGANVLTF